The present TCR beta chain was sequenced within a study of blood T cells in healthy people across ages. Together with a sample-barcoded 5' primer, a J-beta primer mix was included in a second PCR lasting about 6 to 12 cycles. TCRdb passed the 5' RACE reads through MiXCR, listing each CDR3 protein once. This table has about 780,000 distinct CDR3 sequences, about 47% appearing once. As concerns this clonotype: Its antigen is undetermined.

Every donor gave approximately 10 milliliters of peripheral blood. PBMCs, at least 7 million per sample, were isolated. No fewer than 5.5 micrograms of total RNA were isolated from every sample. Germline-derived CDR1 and CDR2 are MNHEY and SMNVEV (reference sequence). The CDR3 runs 17 residues. V lost 4 bases to trimming and J lost 0 bases; unmatched junction nucleotides: 7. Study-wide findings and caveats: With donor CMV status unknown, expanded clonotype changes were possibly confounded.

The chain carries TRBV27 and TRBJ2-1; 9 nucleotides align to TRBD2. The sample comprised blood. The sequence was obtained from an older man in good health. The CDR3 DNA is TGTGCCAGCAGTTCCCGTAGACTAGCGGCCTCCTACAATGAGCAGTTCTTC. This sequence encodes CASSSRRLAASYNEQFF.